This T cell receptor beta chain was sequenced during a study of OX40 agonist ivuxolimab in advanced cancers. This clone has only one observation. Germline-derived CDR1 and CDR2 are SEHNR and FQNEAQ (reference sequence). This CDR3 has 15 amino acids. With 1 base clipped from V and 2 bases from J, the junction kept 5 bases outside the gene matches. The data were produced by immunoSEQ multiplex PCR, yet TCRdb's version contains in-frame clones alone and is incomplete. Of around 55,000 clones in the sample, approximately 83% are singletons; the top ten hold about 13%. The V and J genes are TRBV7-9 and TRBJ2-7, with 7 bases fitting TRBD1. Sequenced material: CD4+ or CD8+ T cells sorted from blood, taken in a trial of the OX40 agonist ivuxolimab. This TCR was sampled from an adult with an advanced solid tumor such as melanoma, head and neck, liver or kidney cancer. The CDR3 DNA is TGTGCCAGCAGCTTAGGGACAGGCGGAACCTACGAGCAGTACTTC. Translated: CASSLGTGGTYEQYF.